The T cell receptor beta chain under discussion was sequenced for a study of CD8 T cells in ankylosing spondylitis. Study results and limitations: There was reportedly significant enrichment of clones that were disease-linked in matched ankylosing spondylitis synovial fluid. A motif of 7 to 9 highly homologous TCR beta variants was seen as apparently characteristic of ankylosing spondylitis blood.

This clonotype was recorded a few times. The antigen remains undetermined. This CDR3 comprises 15 residues. V was cut by 5 bases and J by 4 bases, with 15 bases left in between. Germline V gives CDR1 LGHDT, CDR2 YNNKEL (reference sequence). Each TCR beta library was made by quantitative 5'-RACE that incorporated molecular barcodes. TCRdb called the 5' RACE reads again in MiXCR, with one record for every CDR3 protein. In the table there are about 130,000 distinct CDR3 sequences, around 9% of which are singletons. The TCR comes from a male donor with ankylosing spondylitis or in good health (not recorded which). The chain joins TRBV3-1 to TRBJ2-1; D may be TRBD1 (6 bases). Sequencing was done on a sample of blood, either unsorted or a sorted T cell fraction (not recorded which). DNA of the CDR3: TGTGCCAGCAGCACCAGGGGCGCTCGTTACAATGAGCAGTTCTTC. Protein product: CASSTRGARYNEQFF.